This T cell receptor beta chain came from a study of cytomegalovirus exposure and HLA in healthy donors. Study-wide context: Assignment to the Caucasian-associated ancestry cluster applied to about 80% of the approximately 400 genotyped donors.

The study's findings and limits: Among immune exposure information, only CMV serostatus was available.

In regard to this clone: Antigen unknown.

The CDR3 is 14 amino acids. The germline gives CDR1 SEHNR, CDR2 FQNEAQ (reference sequence). The V and J ends lost 5 bases and 6 bases, in that order; junction bases with no gene match: 9. Researchers ran the PCR with 60 Vbeta and 13 Jbeta primers. TCRdb keeps only in-frame clones here, not all; method: immunoSEQ multiplex PCR. The sample contains over 150,000 clones, roughly 82% of which appear only once. The specimen sequenced was PBMCs. The receptor's source is a girl between 10 and 17 years old in good health and CMV-seropositive. The chain combines TRBV7-9 with TRBJ1-1; 7 bases map to TRBD1. The CDR3: CASSPAGGPAEAFF. The DNA for the CDR3 is TGTGCCAGCAGCCCCGCAGGGGGGCCCGCTGAAGCTTTCTTT.